This is a list of T cell receptor beta chains from one sample in a study of T-cell reconstitution after alpha-beta-depleted transplantation in children. TCRdb analysed the PCR reads with MiXCR anew, one entry per CDR3 protein. The table includes approximately 130,000 distinct CDR3 sequences, roughly 9.7% detected once. The input for sequencing was PBMCs, mostly from graft donor cells, taken 180 days after TCRalphabeta/CD19-depleted stem cell transplant. The receptors originated from a girl under three years old who had a stem cell transplant for combined immunodeficiency, so the T cells may come from the graft donor. Each CDR3 is given without its conserved first and last residue. The order of the fields is J gene, V gene, CDR3 protein.

>TRBJ2-7|TRBV7-8
ASSAGFKLWGQGSFVEQY
>TRBJ2-7|TRBV29-1
SVGSPYEQY
>TRBJ2-5|TRBV9
ASSASQGTQY
>TRBJ1-5|TRBV5-1
ASSLDSYSNQPQH
>TRBJ2-2|TRBV20-1
SASRRSAGELF
>TRBJ2-7|TRBV19
ASSGLAGYRQQY
>TRBJ1-1|TRBV19
ASSPPGAAWAF
>TRBJ2-5|TRBV20-1
SASLGPGLAGGETQY
>TRBJ1-5|TRBV29-1
SVKGPRGGLAHSNQPQH
>TRBJ2-2|TRBV29-1
SVAGRGKNTGELF
>TRBJ2-2|TRBV18
ASSPLAGTNTGELF
>TRBJ2-5|TRBV6-5
ASSYSQAAETQY
>TRBJ1-5|TRBV12-3/TRBV12-4
ASSFGLGAGQPQH
>TRBJ2-2|TRBV19
ATSHREANTGELF
>TRBJ1-1|TRBV5-8
ASSSGQAPLYEAEAF
>TRBJ2-7|TRBV15
ATSRDLGQDGYEQY
>TRBJ2-1|TRBV12-3/TRBV12-4
ASSPRWESYNEQF
>TRBJ1-1|TRBV3-1
ASSSKPRDTEAF
>TRBJ1-4|TRBV5-1
ASSLEGILNEKLF
>TRBJ2-7|TRBV19
ASSIGTAGGWDEQY